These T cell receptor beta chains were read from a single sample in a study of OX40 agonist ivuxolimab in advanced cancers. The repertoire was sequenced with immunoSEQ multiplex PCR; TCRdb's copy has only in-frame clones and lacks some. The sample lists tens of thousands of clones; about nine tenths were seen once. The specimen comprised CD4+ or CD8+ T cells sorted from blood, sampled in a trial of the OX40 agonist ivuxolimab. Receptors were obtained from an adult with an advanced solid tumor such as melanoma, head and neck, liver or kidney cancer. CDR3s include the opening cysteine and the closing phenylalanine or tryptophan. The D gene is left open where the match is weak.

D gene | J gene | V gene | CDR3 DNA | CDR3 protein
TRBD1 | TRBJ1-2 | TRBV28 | TGTGCCAGCAGTTTACAAACAGGGGGCTATGGCTACACCTTC | CASSLQTGGYGYTF
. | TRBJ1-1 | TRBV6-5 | TGTGCCAGCAGTTACTCAGGGGGGTCTGAAGCTTTCTTT | CASSYSGGSEAFF
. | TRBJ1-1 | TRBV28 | TGTGCCAGCAACCCACTTACGATGAACACTGAAGCTTTCTTT | CASNPLTMNTEAFF
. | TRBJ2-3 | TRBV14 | TGTGCCAGCAGCCACCGAGCAGATGCGCAGTATTTT | CASSHRADAQYF
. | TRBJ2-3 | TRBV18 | TGTGCCAGCTCACCTAGCACAGATACGCAGTATTTT | CASSPSTDTQYF
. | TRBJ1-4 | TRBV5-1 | TGCGCCAGCAGCCCCAACTACGGGGGGGCTTGGGAAAAACTGTTTTTT | CASSPNYGGAWEKLFF
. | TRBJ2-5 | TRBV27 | TGTGCCAGCAGTTTTGACCCGGAAATGAAGACCCAGTACTTC | CASSFDPEMKTQYF
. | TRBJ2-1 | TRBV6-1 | TGTGCCAGCAGTGAAGCAGGGGCCTCCTACAATGAGCAGTTCTTC | CASSEAGASYNEQFF
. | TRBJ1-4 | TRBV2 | TGTGCCAGCAGGAGCGGGGGAGCAACTAATGAAAAACTGTTTTTT | CASRSGGATNEKLFF
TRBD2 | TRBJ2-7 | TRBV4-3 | TGCGCCAGCAGCCTGCTAGCGGGAGCGGGCGACGAGCAGTACTTC | CASSLLAGAGDEQYF